This T cell receptor (beta chain) was documented in a study of cytomegalovirus exposure and HLA in healthy donors. Study-level findings and limits: Most TCR sequences proved rare, with some public TCRs found in many donors. In the roughly 120 validation repertoires, a later analysis found that first-cohort TCR clusters tended to co-occur.

Sequencing used immunoSEQ multiplex PCR; TCRdb keeps in-frame clones, though not all of them. The data show roughly 200,000 clones, with approximately 83% seen just once and about 3% held by the top ten. Points on this clone: Its antigen is not known.

Separate from the roughly 630-subject first cohort was the roughly 130-subject validation cohort, to which the donors belonged. From germline, CDR1 is LGHNA and CDR2 YNFKEQ. Trimming removed 1 base from V and 0 bases from J; junction bases left unmatched: 3. This CDR3 region has 17 residues. The chain employs TRBV4-2 and TRBJ2-1; 10 positions agree with TRBD2. The sample consisted of PBMCs. The TCR originated in a woman aged 18-29 years in good health and CMV-seropositive. The CDR3 nucleotides are TGTGCCAGCAGCCAAGGGACTAGCGGAAGCTCCTACAATGAGCAGTTCTTC. Residues: CASSQGTSGSSYNEQFF.